This T cell receptor (beta chain) was documented in a study of technical replicates of blood from a few donors. Profiled with immunoSEQ multiplex PCR; TCRdb holds only in-frame clones, not every one. This sample carries around 100,000 clones, nearly 96% of them seen once, and the ten largest clones take roughly 0.21%. There are 13 residues in the CDR3. Trimming removed 6 bases from V and 6 bases from J, with 12 bases in between. Germline CDR1 is SGHDT and CDR2 is YYEEEE. The sequence came from a human donor in good health. The chain links TRBV5-6 to TRBJ2-2; D perhaps matches TRBD1 (5 bases). The sample was T cells isolated from PBMCs. The CDR3 loop reads CASNDDSSGELFF. The CDR3 bases are TGTGCCAGCAACGATGACAGTTCCGGGGAGCTGTTTTTT.